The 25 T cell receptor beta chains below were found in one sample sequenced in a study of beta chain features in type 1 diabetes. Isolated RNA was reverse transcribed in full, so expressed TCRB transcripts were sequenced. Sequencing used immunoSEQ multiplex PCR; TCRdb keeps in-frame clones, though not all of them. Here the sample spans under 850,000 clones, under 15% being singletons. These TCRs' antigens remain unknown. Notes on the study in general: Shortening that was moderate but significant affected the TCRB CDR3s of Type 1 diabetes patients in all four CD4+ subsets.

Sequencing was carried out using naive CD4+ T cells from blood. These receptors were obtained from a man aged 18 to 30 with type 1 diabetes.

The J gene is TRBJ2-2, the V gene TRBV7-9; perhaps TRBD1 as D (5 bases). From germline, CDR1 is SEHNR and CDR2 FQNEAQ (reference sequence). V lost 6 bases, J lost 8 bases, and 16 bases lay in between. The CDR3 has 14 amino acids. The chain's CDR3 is CASSFTSPGGELFF. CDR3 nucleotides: TGTGCCAGCAGTTTTACCTCCCCAGGGGGGGAGCTGTTTTTT.

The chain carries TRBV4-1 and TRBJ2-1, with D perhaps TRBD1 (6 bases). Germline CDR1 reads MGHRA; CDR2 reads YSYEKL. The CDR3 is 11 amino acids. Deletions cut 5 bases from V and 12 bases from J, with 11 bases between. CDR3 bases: TGCGCCAGCAGCACAGGGTCCGGGCAGTTCTTC. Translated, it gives CASSTGSGQFF.

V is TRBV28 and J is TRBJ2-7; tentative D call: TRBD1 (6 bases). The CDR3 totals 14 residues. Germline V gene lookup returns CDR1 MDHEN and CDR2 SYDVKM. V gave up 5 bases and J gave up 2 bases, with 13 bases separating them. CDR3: CASSPRQVTYEQYF. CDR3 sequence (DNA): TGTGCCAGCAGTCCCCGACAGGTTACCTACGAGCAGTACTTC.

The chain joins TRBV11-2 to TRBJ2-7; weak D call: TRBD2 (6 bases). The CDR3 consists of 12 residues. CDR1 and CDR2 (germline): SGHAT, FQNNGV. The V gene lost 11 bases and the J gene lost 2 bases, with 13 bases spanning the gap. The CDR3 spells CASGRGTYEQYF. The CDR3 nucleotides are TGTGCCTCTGGCCGGGGGACCTACGAGCAGTACTTC.

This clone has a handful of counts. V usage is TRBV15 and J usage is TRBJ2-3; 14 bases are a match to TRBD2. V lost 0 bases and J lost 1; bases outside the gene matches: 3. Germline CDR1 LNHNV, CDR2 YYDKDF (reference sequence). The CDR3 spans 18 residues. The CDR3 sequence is CATSRDLGLAGGTDTQYF. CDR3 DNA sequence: TGTGCCACCAGCAGAGATCTGGGACTAGCGGGGGGCACAGATACGCAGTATTTT.

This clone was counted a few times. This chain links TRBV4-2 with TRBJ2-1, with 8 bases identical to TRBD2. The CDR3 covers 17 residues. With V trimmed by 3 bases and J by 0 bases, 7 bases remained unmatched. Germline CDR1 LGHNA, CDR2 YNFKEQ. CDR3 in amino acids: CASSQAGGSSSYNEQFF. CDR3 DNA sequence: TGTGCCAGCAGCCAGGCGGGGGGCTCCAGCTCCTACAATGAGCAGTTCTTC.

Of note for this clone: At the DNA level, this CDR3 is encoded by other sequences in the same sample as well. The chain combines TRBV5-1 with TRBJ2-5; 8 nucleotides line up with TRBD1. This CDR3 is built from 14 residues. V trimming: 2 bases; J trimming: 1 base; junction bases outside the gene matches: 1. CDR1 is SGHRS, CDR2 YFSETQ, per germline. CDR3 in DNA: TGCGCCAGCAGCTTAGGACAGGGCCAAGAGACCCAGTACTTC. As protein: CASSLGQGQETQYF.

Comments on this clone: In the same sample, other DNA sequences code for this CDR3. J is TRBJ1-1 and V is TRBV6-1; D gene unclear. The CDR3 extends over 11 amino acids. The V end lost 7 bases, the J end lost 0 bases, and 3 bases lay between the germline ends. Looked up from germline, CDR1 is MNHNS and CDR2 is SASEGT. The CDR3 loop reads CASIMNTEAFF. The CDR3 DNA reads TGTGCCAGCATTATGAACACTGAAGCTTTCTTT.

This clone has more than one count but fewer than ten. CDR3 in amino acids: CASSPVQGAAYEQYF. Here the CDR3 DNA reads TGCGCCAGCAGTCCCGTTCAGGGGGCGGCGTACGAGCAGTACTTC. V is TRBV10-2 and J is TRBJ2-7, with 8 bases fitting TRBD1. The germline V gene encodes CDR1 WSHSY and CDR2 SAAADI. V dropped 5 bases and J dropped 4; count of bases not matched to a gene: 10. The CDR3 extends over 15 amino acids.

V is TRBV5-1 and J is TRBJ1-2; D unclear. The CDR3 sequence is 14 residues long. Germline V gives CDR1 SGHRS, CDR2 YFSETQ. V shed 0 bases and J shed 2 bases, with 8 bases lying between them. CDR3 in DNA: TGCGCCAGCAGCTTGGGGCAGTGGAACTATGGCTACACCTTC. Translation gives CASSLGQWNYGYTF. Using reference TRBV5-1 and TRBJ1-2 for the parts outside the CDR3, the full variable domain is KAGVTQTPRYLIKTRGQQVTLSCSPISGHRSVSWYQQTPGQGLQFLFEYFSETQRNKGNFPGRFSGRQFSNSRSEMNVSTLELGDSALYLCASSLGQWNYGYTFGSGTRLTVV.

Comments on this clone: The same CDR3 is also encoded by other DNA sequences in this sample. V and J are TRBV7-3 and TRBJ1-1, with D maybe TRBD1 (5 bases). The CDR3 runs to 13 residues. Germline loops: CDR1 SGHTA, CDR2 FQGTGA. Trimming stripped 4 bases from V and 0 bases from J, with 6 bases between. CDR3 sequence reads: CASSSTVNTEAFF. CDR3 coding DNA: TGTGCCAGCAGCTCGACAGTGAACACTGAAGCTTTCTTT.

CDR3 loop: CSVDDYPINNEQFF. CDR3 nucleotides: TGCAGCGTTGATGACTACCCGATCAACAATGAGCAGTTCTTC. The V and J genes are TRBV29-1 and TRBJ2-1, with a weak D call TRBD2 (5 bases). Per the germline V gene, CDR1 is SQVTM and CDR2 is ANQGSEA. Between the trimmed V and J ends, which lost 3 bases and 5 bases, there was a span of 14 bases. The CDR3 extends over 14 amino acids.

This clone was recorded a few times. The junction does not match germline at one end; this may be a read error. The CDR3 loop reads CASSLVPGDYEQYF. The CDR3 DNA sequence: TGTGCTAGCAGCTTAGTTCCAGGGGACTACGAGCAGTACTTC. This chain joins TRBV7-7 and TRBJ2-7; possible D gene TRBD1, 6 bases. The germline CDR1 and CDR2 sequences are SSHAT and FNYEAQ (reference sequence). This CDR3 region has 14 residues. Full variable domain (missing parts from reference TRBV7-7 and TRBJ2-7): GAGVSQSPRYKVTKRGQDVTLRCDPISSHATLYWYQQALGQGPEFLTYFNYEAQPDKSGLPSDRFSAERPEGSISTLTIQRTEQRDSAMYRCASSLVPGDYEQYFGPGTRLTVT.

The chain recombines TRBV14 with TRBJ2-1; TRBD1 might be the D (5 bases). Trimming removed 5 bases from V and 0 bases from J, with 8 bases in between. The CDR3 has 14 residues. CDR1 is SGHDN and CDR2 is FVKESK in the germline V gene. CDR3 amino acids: CASSWGGSYNEQFF. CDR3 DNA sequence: TGTGCCAGCAGCTGGGGCGGCTCCTACAATGAGCAGTTCTTC.

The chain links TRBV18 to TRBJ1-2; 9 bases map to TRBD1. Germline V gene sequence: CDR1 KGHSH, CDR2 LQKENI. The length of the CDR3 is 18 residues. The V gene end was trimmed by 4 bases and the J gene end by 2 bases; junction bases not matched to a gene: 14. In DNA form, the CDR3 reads TGTGCCAGCTCACTCTCCGTACCGGGACAGGGATCCAACTATGGCTACACCTTC. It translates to CASSLSVPGQGSNYGYTF.

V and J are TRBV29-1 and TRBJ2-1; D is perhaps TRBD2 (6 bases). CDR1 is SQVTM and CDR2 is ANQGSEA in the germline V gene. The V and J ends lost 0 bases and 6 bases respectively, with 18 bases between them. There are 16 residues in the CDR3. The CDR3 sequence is CSVEDWAGPRGNEQFF. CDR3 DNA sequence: TGCAGCGTTGAAGATTGGGCGGGACCTAGGGGCAATGAGCAGTTCTTC.

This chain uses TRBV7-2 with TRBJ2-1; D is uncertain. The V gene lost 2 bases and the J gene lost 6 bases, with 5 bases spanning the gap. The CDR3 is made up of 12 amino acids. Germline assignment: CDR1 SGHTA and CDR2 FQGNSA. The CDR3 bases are TGTGCCAGCAGCTTATATGGCAATGAGCAGTTCTTC. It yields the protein CASSLYGNEQFF.

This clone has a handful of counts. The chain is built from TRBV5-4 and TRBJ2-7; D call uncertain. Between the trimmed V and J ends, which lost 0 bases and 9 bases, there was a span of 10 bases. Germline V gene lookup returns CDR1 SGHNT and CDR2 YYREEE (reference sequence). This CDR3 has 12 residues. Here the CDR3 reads CASSLGPQSQYF. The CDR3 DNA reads TGTGCCAGCAGCTTGGGGCCTCAATCGCAGTACTTC.

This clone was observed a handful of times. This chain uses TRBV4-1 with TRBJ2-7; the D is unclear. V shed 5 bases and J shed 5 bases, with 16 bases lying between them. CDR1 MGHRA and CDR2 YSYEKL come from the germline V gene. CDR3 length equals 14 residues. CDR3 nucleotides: TGCGCCAGCAGCTTATCCAAGCAAGAGAACGAGCAGTACTTC. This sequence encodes CASSLSKQENEQYF.

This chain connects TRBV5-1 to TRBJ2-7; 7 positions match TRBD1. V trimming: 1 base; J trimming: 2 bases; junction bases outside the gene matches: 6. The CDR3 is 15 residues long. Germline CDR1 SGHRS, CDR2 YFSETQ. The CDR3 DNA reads TGCGCCAGCAGCTTGAGCACAGGGGATACCTACGAGCAGTACTTC. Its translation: CASSLSTGDTYEQYF.

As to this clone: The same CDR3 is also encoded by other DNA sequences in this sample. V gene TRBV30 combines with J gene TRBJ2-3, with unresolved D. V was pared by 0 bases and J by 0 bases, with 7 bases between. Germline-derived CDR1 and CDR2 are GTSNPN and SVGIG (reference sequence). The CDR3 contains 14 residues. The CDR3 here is CAWSVLRSTDTQYF. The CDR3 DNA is TGTGCCTGGAGTGTACTTCGGAGCACAGATACGCAGTATTTT.

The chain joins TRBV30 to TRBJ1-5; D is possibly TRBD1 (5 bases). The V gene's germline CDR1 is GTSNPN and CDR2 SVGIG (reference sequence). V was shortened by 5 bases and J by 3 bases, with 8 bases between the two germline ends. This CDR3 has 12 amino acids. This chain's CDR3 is CAWQGSNQPQHF. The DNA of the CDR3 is TGTGCCTGGCAGGGTTCCAATCAGCCCCAGCATTTT. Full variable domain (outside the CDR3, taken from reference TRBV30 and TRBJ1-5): SQTIHQWPATLVQPVGSPLSLECTVEGTSNPNLYWYRQAAGRGLQLLFYSVGIGQISSEVPQNLSASRPQDRQFILSSKKLLLSDSGFYLCAWQGSNQPQHFGDGTRLSIL.

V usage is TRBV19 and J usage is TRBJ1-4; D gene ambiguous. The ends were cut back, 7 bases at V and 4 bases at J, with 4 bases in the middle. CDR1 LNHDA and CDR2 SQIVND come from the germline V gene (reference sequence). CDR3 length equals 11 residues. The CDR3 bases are TGTGCCAGTAAGAATAATGAAAAACTGTTTTTT. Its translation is CASKNNEKLFF. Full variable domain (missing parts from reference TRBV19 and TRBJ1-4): DGGITQSPKYLFRKEGQNVTLSCEQNLNHDAMYWYRQDPGQGLRLIYYSQIVNDFQKGDIAEGYSVSREKKESFPLTVTSAQKNPTAFYLCASKNNEKLFFGSGTQLSVL.

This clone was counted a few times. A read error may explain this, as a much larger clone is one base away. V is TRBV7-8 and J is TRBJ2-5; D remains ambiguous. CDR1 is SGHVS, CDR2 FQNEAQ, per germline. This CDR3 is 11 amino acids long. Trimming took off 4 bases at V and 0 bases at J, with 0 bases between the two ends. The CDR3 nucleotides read TGTGCCAGCAGCTACCAAGAGACCCAGTACTTC. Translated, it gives CASSYQETQYF.

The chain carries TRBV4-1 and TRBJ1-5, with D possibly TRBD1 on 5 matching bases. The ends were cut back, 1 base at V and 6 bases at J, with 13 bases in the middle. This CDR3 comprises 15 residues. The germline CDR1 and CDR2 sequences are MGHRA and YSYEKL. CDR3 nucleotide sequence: TGCGCCAGCAGCCAAGGGAAGGGGATTGGTCAGCCCCAGCATTTT. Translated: CASSQGKGIGQPQHF.